This passage covers 16 T cell receptor beta chains from one sample sequenced in a study of blood T cell repertoires in COVID-19. Repertoires were generated with immunoSEQ multiplex PCR, while TCRdb's copy carries only in-frame clones and drops some. The sample yields roughly 440,000 clones, more than 70% seen once. Input material: peripheral blood. The receptor set was obtained from a woman aged 50 to 65 with COVID-19, enrolled during active disease.

The V and J genes are TRBV12-5 and TRBJ2-1, with 8 nucleotides matching TRBD1. CDR1 LGHNT and CDR2 FRNRAP come from the germline V gene. The V segment lost 0 bases and the J segment 8 bases; nucleotides outside the gene matches: 6. The CDR3 sequence is 15 residues long. DNA for the CDR3: TGTGCTAGTGGTTTGGTCAGGGGGCAGAGTGATGAGCAGTTCTTC. Translated, it gives CASGLVRGQSDEQFF.

The chain combines TRBV7-8 with TRBJ2-1, with TRBD2 matching 12 bases. CDR3 size: 15 residues. Trimming took 5 bases from V and 8 from J; bases not matched to a gene: 7. Per the germline V gene, CDR1 is SGHVS and CDR2 is FQNEAQ. CDR3 region: CASSQPSGGDDEQFF. CDR3 coding DNA: TGTGCCAGCAGCCAGCCTAGCGGGGGGGACGATGAGCAGTTCTTC.

This chain uses TRBV5-1 with TRBJ2-1, with TRBD2 matching 10 bases. Germline lookup yields CDR1 SGHRS and CDR2 YFSETQ. Losses at the gene ends were 1 base for V and 9 bases for J; bases not matched to a gene: 7. This CDR3 spans 15 amino acids. CDR3 protein: CASSLKASGGGEQFF. DNA of the CDR3: TGCGCCAGCAGCTTGAAGGCTAGCGGGGGCGGTGAGCAGTTCTTC.

V and J are TRBV7-9 and TRBJ1-1; 8 bases match TRBD1. The CDR3 runs 15 residues. Trimming took 5 bases from V and 2 from J; bases not matched to a gene: 7. Germline V gene lookup returns CDR1 SEHNR and CDR2 FQNEAQ (reference sequence). The CDR3 reads CASSPPGTGNTEAFF. In DNA form, the CDR3 reads TGTGCCAGCAGCCCACCCGGGACAGGCAACACTGAAGCTTTCTTT. Supplemented by reference TRBV7-9 and TRBJ1-1, the full variable domain reads DTGVSQNPRHKITKRGQNVTFRCDPISEHNRLYWYRQTLGQGPEFLTYFQNEAQLEKSRLLSDRFSAERPKGSFSTLEIQRTEQGDSAMYLCASSPPGTGNTEAFFGQGTRLTVV.

The chain uses TRBV10-3 and TRBJ2-6, with 8 bases aligning to TRBD1. V lost 10 bases and J lost 0; bases outside the gene matches: 5. The CDR3 spans 15 residues. Germline values: CDR1 ENHRY, CDR2 SYGVKD. In nucleotides, the CDR3 is TGTGCCACGGGACAGGCCAACTCTGGGGCCAACGTCCTGACTTTC. It yields the protein CATGQANSGANVLTF.

The chain has TRBV19 and TRBJ1-1, with 11 bases identical to TRBD1. The length of the CDR3 is 17 residues. Germline V gene sequence: CDR1 LNHDA, CDR2 SQIVND (reference sequence). Unmatched junction bases numbered 10, after V lost 1 base and J lost 6 bases. The CDR3 DNA is TGTGCCAGTAGTATAGCCCCGGACAGGGGGCGGTCCCCTGAAGCTTTCTTT. Its translation: CASSIAPDRGRSPEAFF.

The count of this clone is one. The chain recombines TRBV6-5 with TRBJ1-2; tentative D call: TRBD1 (5 bases). The CDR3 runs 14 residues. CDR1 is MNHEY, CDR2 SVGAGI, per germline. The V gene lost 10 bases and the J gene lost 8 bases, with 23 bases spanning the gap. In DNA, the CDR3 is TGTGCCACCCTAAATATGCCGGGGGGTCAAGGCTACACCTTC. Translated: CATLNMPGGQGYTF.

The chain employs TRBV7-2 and TRBJ1-2; D may be TRBD1 (6 bases). CDR3 length equals 16 residues. V shed 1 base and J shed 0 bases, with 12 bases lying between them. Per germline, CDR1 SGHTA and CDR2 FQGNSA. CDR3 sequence: CASSLGGHPANYGYTF. DNA for the CDR3: TGTGCCAGCAGCTTAGGGGGACATCCCGCTAACTATGGCTACACCTTC.

On this clone itself: Just one base apart from a much larger clone, this may be a read error. Additional DNA sequences in this sample encode the identical CDR3. V usage is TRBV7-9 and J usage is TRBJ1-1; perhaps TRBD1 as D (5 bases). The CDR3 runs to 14 residues. Between the trimmed V and J ends, which lost 1 base and 0 bases, there was a span of 6 bases. Germline CDR1 SEHNR, CDR2 FQNEAQ (reference sequence). The CDR3 sequence: CASSLGQLNTEAFF. CDR3 in DNA: TGTGCCAGCAGCTTAGGACAGCTGAACACTGAAGCTTTCTTT.

The chain is built from TRBV11-2 and TRBJ2-7; the D gene is possibly TRBD1 (5 bases). V gave up 0 bases and J gave up 0 bases, with 9 bases separating them. CDR1 is SGHAT and CDR2 is FQNNGV in the germline V gene. The CDR3 has 15 amino acids. CDR3 protein: CASSLEGHSSYEQYF. The CDR3 region has the DNA TGTGCCAGCAGCTTAGAGGGGCACAGCTCCTACGAGCAGTACTTC.

The genes are TRBV6-1 and TRBJ1-4; TRBD1 might be the D (5 bases). The CDR3 sequence is 16 residues long. The V and J ends lost 2 bases and 7 bases respectively, with 17 bases between them. Germline V lookup: CDR1 MNHNS, CDR2 SASEGT. The DNA of the CDR3 is TGTGCCAGCAGTGAAAGGGAGGGGCTCGGCGGTGAAAAACTGTTTTTT. This sequence encodes CASSEREGLGGEKLFF.

V usage is TRBV6-5 and J usage is TRBJ1-2, with 9 nucleotides matching TRBD1. The CDR3 has 14 residues. The V and J ends lost 4 bases and 6 bases, in that order; junction bases with no gene match: 6. Germline V lookup: CDR1 MNHEY, CDR2 SVGAGI. The CDR3 DNA reads TGTGCCAGCAGTTCGGACAGGGGTATCGATGGCTACACCTTC. Translating gives CASSSDRGIDGYTF.

The chain links TRBV6-6 to TRBJ1-2; D unclear. Germline loops: CDR1 MNHNY, CDR2 SVGAGI (reference sequence). The V end lost 3 bases, the J end lost 5 bases, and 13 bases lay between the germline ends. The CDR3 contains 14 residues. In nucleotides, the CDR3 is TGTGCCAGCAGTTATGAACAGCTAATATATGGCTACACCTTC. Translating gives CASSYEQLIYGYTF.

The chain employs TRBV4-1 and TRBJ2-3; 8 nucleotides match TRBD2. Germline V CDR1 and CDR2: MGHRA, YSYEKL. With 4 bases clipped from V and 4 bases from J, the junction kept 10 bases outside the gene matches. The CDR3 has 16 residues. The CDR3 DNA sequence: TGCGCCAGCAGCCCCAGGGGTAGCGGGGTAGCAGATACGCAGTATTTT. This sequence encodes CASSPRGSGVADTQYF.

This clone has only one observation. V is TRBV7-9 and J is TRBJ2-5; D is possibly TRBD1 (6 bases). Deletions cut 6 bases from V and 1 base from J, with 18 bases between. The V gene's germline CDR1 is SEHNR and CDR2 FQNEAQ (reference sequence). CDR3 length: 16 amino acids. The CDR3 coding sequence is TGTGCCAGCAGTCCCCAGGGGCAAGGACTCCAAGAGACCCAGTACTTC. Translated: CASSPQGQGLQETQYF.

The chain couples TRBV11-3 to TRBJ2-7; TRBD1 agrees at 10 bases. Germline lookup yields CDR1 SGHNT and CDR2 YENEEA. The junction had 3 bases not matched to a gene; V was cut back by 1 base and J by 3 bases. This CDR3 region has 15 residues. CDR3 DNA sequence: TGTGCCAGCAGCTTAGGCGGGACAGGGGACTACGAGCAGTACTTC. Translating gives CASSLGGTGDYEQYF.